The 27 T cell receptor beta chains below all came from one sample that was sequenced in a study of blood T cell repertoires in COVID-19. Using immunoSEQ multiplex PCR, the repertoire was profiled, and TCRdb retains in-frame clones only, with some absent. Here the sample spans approximately 200,000 clones, roughly 80% being singletons. What was sequenced was peripheral blood. Receptors originate from a woman aged 25 to 39 with acute or convalescent COVID-19.

This sequence joins TRBV25-1 and TRBJ1-1; TRBD1 agrees at 7 bases. Germline loops: CDR1 MGHDK, CDR2 SYGVNS. V lost 8 bases, J lost 3 bases, and 3 bases stayed unmatched. This CDR3 spans 12 amino acids. The DNA for the CDR3 is TGTGCCAGCTCGGACAGGTACACTGAAGCTTTCTTT. This gives the protein CASSDRYTEAFF.

This chain connects TRBV7-9 to TRBJ2-3; D may be TRBD2 (6 bases). The germline V and J ends were trimmed by 3 bases and 0 bases, with 10 bases remaining between them. There are 15 residues in the CDR3. Germline V gene data show CDR1 as SEHNR and CDR2 as FQNEAQ (reference sequence). In DNA, the CDR3 is TGTGCCAGCAGCTTTTGGAGGGAGAGCACAGATACGCAGTATTTT. It is translated as CASSFWRESTDTQYF.

V is TRBV27 and J is TRBJ2-2; 8 bases match TRBD2. The CDR3 has 15 residues. Germline V lookup: CDR1 MNHEY, CDR2 SMNVEV (reference sequence). V lost 3 bases, J lost 4 bases, and 4 bases stayed unmatched. CDR3: CASSFGTRGTGELFF. In DNA, the CDR3 is TGTGCCAGCAGTTTCGGGACTAGAGGCACCGGGGAGCTGTTTTTT.

This clone occurred once. The chain links TRBV5-1 to TRBJ2-6; D is unclear. Germline loops: CDR1 SGHRS, CDR2 YFSETQ. V gave up 6 bases and J gave up 3 bases, with 10 bases separating them. This CDR3 has 14 amino acids. The CDR3 spells CASNTDGGANVLTF. As DNA, the CDR3 is TGCGCCAGCAACACAGACGGTGGGGCCAACGTCCTGACTTTC.

This chain joins TRBV18 and TRBJ1-4, with 9 positions matching TRBD1. The germline gives CDR1 KGHSH, CDR2 LQKENI. There are 16 residues in the CDR3. V shed 6 bases and J 5 bases; nucleotides not matched to a gene: 10. Here the CDR3 reads CASSPFAGTGNEKLFF. The CDR3 DNA sequence: TGTGCCAGCTCCCCATTTGCCGGGACAGGGAATGAAAAACTGTTTTTT.

The V call is TRBV24-1, the J call TRBJ2-7; weak D call: TRBD2 (6 bases). V was shortened by 9 bases and J by 0 bases, with 26 bases between the two germline ends. This CDR3 comprises 18 residues. The germline CDR1 and CDR2 sequences are KGHDR and SFDVKD. CDR3 bases: TGTGCCACCTACAGGCTACGGTGGAGGGACGGAAGCTCCTACGAGCAGTACTTC. Translation gives CATYRLRWRDGSSYEQYF.

There are a few counts of this clone. The chain carries TRBV7-6 and TRBJ2-1; D is unclear. The CDR3 length is 11 residues. The germline gives CDR1 SGHVS, CDR2 FNYEAQ. Trimming took 6 bases from V and 5 from J, leaving 5 bases between them. CDR3 sequence reads: CASSLNNEQFF. The CDR3 coding sequence is TGTGCCAGCAGTCTAAACAATGAGCAGTTCTTC.

This chain joins TRBV12-3 or TRBV12-4 and TRBJ1-2; TRBD1 aligns across 7 bases. This CDR3 comprises 13 residues. V was clipped by 5 bases and J by 5 bases; unmatched bases: 5. The chain's CDR3 is CASSLDRVYGYTF. For the CDR3, the DNA is TGTGCCAGCAGTCTAGACAGGGTGTATGGCTACACCTTC.

This chain uses TRBV10-3 with TRBJ2-1; 12 bases map to TRBD2. Germline trimming cut 6 bases from V and 2 bases from J; bases unmatched to any gene: 8. CDR3 length: 17 amino acids. The germline V gene has CDR1 ENHRY and CDR2 SYGVKD. The DNA of the CDR3 is TGTGCCATCAGCAGGGAACTAGCGGGGGGTGCCTACAATGAGCAGTTCTTC. It is translated as CAISRELAGGAYNEQFF.

The V gene is TRBV27, the J gene TRBJ2-7; TRBD1 matches at 8 bases. This CDR3 comprises 15 residues. V was clipped by 3 bases and J by 3 bases; unmatched bases: 7. Germline assignment: CDR1 MNHEY and CDR2 SMNVEV (reference sequence). The CDR3 spells CASSFRDRPFYEQYF. CDR3 nucleotide sequence: TGTGCCAGCAGTTTCCGGGACAGGCCGTTCTACGAGCAGTACTTC.

This chain connects TRBV7-9 to TRBJ1-5, with TRBD1 matching 9 bases. V shed 1 base and J 5 bases; nucleotides not matched to a gene: 12. The CDR3 length is 18 residues. From germline, CDR1 is SEHNR and CDR2 FQNEAQ (reference sequence). The CDR3 DNA reads TGTGCCAGCAGCTTAGTCGGCCGGGACAGGGCTTCTCATCAGCCCCAGCATTTT. Its protein is CASSLVGRDRASHQPQHF.

The rearrangement joins TRBV6-2 or TRBV6-3 to TRBJ2-2, with D possibly matching TRBD2 (5 bases). The length of the CDR3 is 16 residues. Germline CDR1 MNHEY, CDR2 SVGEGT. Trimming shortened V by 5 bases and J by 2 bases, and 15 bases separated the two germline ends. CDR3 nucleotide sequence: TGTGCCAGCAGTCGCCCGACCAGCGGAAACACCGGGGAGCTGTTTTTT. Protein product: CASSRPTSGNTGELFF.

The rearrangement links TRBV12-5 to TRBJ1-2; D is possibly TRBD1 (6 bases). Germline loops: CDR1 LGHNT, CDR2 FRNRAP. Trimming removed 0 bases from V and 4 bases from J, with 18 bases in between. The CDR3 sequence is 17 residues long. For the CDR3, the DNA is TGTGCTAGTGGTTTGGTACCCTCTACAGGGCGGGTCTATGGCTACACCTTC. Translated, it gives CASGLVPSTGRVYGYTF.

The chain joins TRBV19 to TRBJ1-1; a possible D gene is TRBD1 (5 bases). Trimming took 6 bases from V and 0 from J, leaving 11 bases between them. Germline lookup yields CDR1 LNHDA and CDR2 SQIVND (reference sequence). This CDR3 spans 14 amino acids. The CDR3, as DNA: TGTGCCAGTAGGCCCCAGGGCATGAACACTGAAGCTTTCTTT. Its protein is CASRPQGMNTEAFF. Full variable domain (rest looked up from reference TRBV19 and TRBJ1-1): DGGITQSPKYLFRKEGQNVTLSCEQNLNHDAMYWYRQDPGQGLRLIYYSQIVNDFQKGDIAEGYSVSREKKESFPLTVTSAQKNPTAFYLCASRPQGMNTEAFFGQGTRLTVV.

The rearrangement links TRBV5-1 to TRBJ2-3, with 7 positions matching TRBD1. CDR1 is SGHRS and CDR2 is YFSETQ in the germline V gene. This CDR3 spans 14 amino acids. The trim removed 3 bases at V and 2 bases at J, leaving 3 bases unmatched. The CDR3 coding sequence is TGCGCCAGCAGCTCGGGACAGTTCACAGATACGCAGTATTTT. It is translated as CASSSGQFTDTQYF.

This chain connects TRBV14 to TRBJ2-1; the match to TRBD2 covers 9 bases. The CDR3 is 16 amino acids. With V trimmed by 4 bases and J by 6 bases, 10 bases remained unmatched. CDR1 is SGHDN, CDR2 FVKESK, per germline. CDR3 in amino acids: CASSPQSGGRANEQFF. As DNA, the CDR3 is TGTGCCAGCAGCCCACAGAGCGGCGGGAGGGCCAATGAGCAGTTCTTC.

This rearrangement joins TRBV19 to TRBJ1-2, with a weak D call TRBD1 (6 bases). The V end lost 2 bases, the J end lost 2 bases, and 9 bases lay between the germline ends. The CDR3 sequence is 14 residues long. The germline V gene has CDR1 LNHDA and CDR2 SQIVND (reference sequence). The DNA of the CDR3 is TGTGCCAGTAGTATAACGCAGGGGAACTATGGCTACACCTTC. It yields the protein CASSITQGNYGYTF.

This clone was detected only a few times. V usage is TRBV28 and J usage is TRBJ1-6; 8 bases map to TRBD1. The germline CDR1 and CDR2 sequences are MDHEN and SYDVKM. The J segment lost 6 bases and the V segment lost 6 bases, leaving 7 bases of the junction unmatched. This CDR3 has 15 residues. CDR3 bases: TGTGCCAGCAGACCTCCAGGGGGCGGTAATTCACCCCTCCACTTT. Translation: CASRPPGGGNSPLHF.

The sample holds a few counts of this clone. The CDR3 nucleotides are TGTGCCAGTAGTACCCTCGTTGAGCAGTTCTTC. Amino acid sequence: CASSTLVEQFF. The chain links TRBV19 to TRBJ2-1; no clear D gene. The V end was cut by 4 bases, the J end by 9 bases, with 7 bases between. The CDR3 runs to 11 residues. Germline CDR1 LNHDA, CDR2 SQIVND (reference sequence). The variable domain in full, completed from reference TRBV19 and TRBJ2-1, reads DGGITQSPKYLFRKEGQNVTLSCEQNLNHDAMYWYRQDPGQGLRLIYYSQIVNDFQKGDIAEGYSVSREKKESFPLTVTSAQKNPTAFYLCASSTLVEQFFGPGTRLTVL.

The V call is TRBV6-5, the J call TRBJ1-2, with D possibly matching TRBD1 (6 bases). V was shortened by 0 bases and J by 0 bases, with 8 bases between the two germline ends. Germline V gives CDR1 MNHEY, CDR2 SVGAGI. The length of the CDR3 is 15 residues. The CDR3 bases are TGTGCCAGCAGTTACTCGACAGGAGCTAACTATGGCTACACCTTC. Translated, it gives CASSYSTGANYGYTF.

V usage is TRBV7-2 and J usage is TRBJ2-1; TRBD2 matches 8 bases. J lost 8 bases, V lost 5 bases, and 8 bases had no gene match. Germline CDR1 reads SGHTA; CDR2 reads FQGNSA. The CDR3 consists of 14 residues. This CDR3 is CASSRPGGIHEQFF. The CDR3 bases are TGTGCCAGCAGCCGGCCGGGAGGGATCCATGAGCAGTTCTTC.

Remarks on this clone: The junction departs from the called germline gene at one end, perhaps through a read error. This chain connects TRBV11-3 to TRBJ2-1, with a possible D match to TRBD2 (5 bases). Germline loops: CDR1 SGHNT, CDR2 YENEEA. There are 11 residues in the CDR3. CDR3 protein: CAGSARGEQFF. The CDR3 DNA reads TGTGCCGGCAGCGCCCGCGGGGAGCAGTTCTTC. Variable domain in full (rest from reference TRBV11-3 and TRBJ2-1): EAGVVQSPRYKIIEKKQPVAFWCNPISGHNTLYWYLQNLGQGPELLIRYENEEAVDDSQLPKDRFSAERLKGVDSTLKIQPAELGDSAVYLCAGSARGEQFFGPGTRLTVL.

The chain has TRBV5-1 and TRBJ2-3; D is uncertain. Germline V gene lookup returns CDR1 SGHRS and CDR2 YFSETQ. V shed 0 bases and J shed 0 bases, with 8 bases lying between them. The CDR3 consists of 15 residues. The CDR3 DNA is TGCGCCAGCAGCTTGGCGGCGGCTAGCACAGATACGCAGTATTTT. Its translation: CASSLAAASTDTQYF.

This clone was detected once. J is TRBJ2-5 and V is TRBV19; the match to TRBD1 covers 7 bases. Germline CDR1 and CDR2: LNHDA and SQIVND (reference sequence). V lost 3 bases, J lost 3 bases, and 7 bases stayed unmatched. The CDR3 is made up of 15 amino acids. DNA of the CDR3: TGTGCCAGTAGTATTAACCCGGGACAGAAAGAGACCCAGTACTTC. Protein sequence: CASSINPGQKETQYF.

The rearrangement links TRBV29-1 to TRBJ2-5; 7 bases match TRBD1. V gave up 4 bases and J gave up 1 base; unmatched junction bases: 3. The CDR3 totals 13 residues. The germline V gene has CDR1 SQVTM and CDR2 ANQGSEA. This CDR3 reads CSVGDSAQETQYF. The DNA of the CDR3 is TGCAGCGTTGGGGACAGCGCCCAAGAGACCCAGTACTTC.

J is TRBJ2-1 and V is TRBV29-1; TRBD2 agrees at 7 bases. The CDR3 covers 13 residues. After removal of 6 bases from V and 0 bases from J, the junction contained 2 bases not matched to a gene. Germline CDR1 is SQVTM and CDR2 is ANQGSEA. CDR3 DNA: TGCAGCGTGAGGACTAGCTCCTACAATGAGCAGTTCTTC. It codes for CSVRTSSYNEQFF.

V usage is TRBV12-3 or TRBV12-4 and J usage is TRBJ2-5; maybe TRBD1 (6 bases). Trimming shortened V by 5 bases and J by 5 bases, and 9 bases separated the two germline ends. CDR3 size: 12 residues. CDR3 DNA: TGTGCCAGCAGTACAGGGCTGGAGACCCAGTACTTC. Its protein is CASSTGLETQYF.